Listed below are T cell receptor beta chains from one sample, sequenced in a study of multiple sclerosis patients with progressive multifocal leukoencephalopathy. Sequencing was performed with immunoSEQ multiplex PCR; in TCRdb, only in-frame clones are kept and a portion is missing. In the table there are 29,000 or so clones, roughly nine tenths of which are singletons. Sequenced material: PBMCs, taken from a patient treated with natalizumab. The origin of the receptors is a human donor with multiple sclerosis. Both conserved end residues are part of each CDR3. The D gene is left open where the match is weak. The listing skips clone size in some rows; elsewhere it reads once, few, many or a size class.

V gene	J gene	clone size	D gene	CDR3 DNA	CDR3 protein
TRBV2	TRBJ1-2	NA	TRBD1	TGTGCCAGCAGTGAGAAGGACAGGGACTATGGCTACACCTTC	CASSEKDRDYGYTF
TRBV7-9	TRBJ2-7	NA	NA	TGTGCCAGCAGCGAGACCGACTACGAGCAGTACTTC	CASSETDYEQYF
TRBV7-8	TRBJ2-7	NA	NA	TGTGCCAGCAGCTTCTCCTACGAGCAGTACTTC	CASSFSYEQYF
TRBV5-3	TRBJ1-5	NA	TRBD1	TGTGCCAGAAGCTTGGCCCGGGACAGGGCTGTAAGCAATCAGCCCCAGCATTTT	CARSLARDRAVSNQPQHF
TRBV6-6	TRBJ2-2	few	NA	TGTGCCAGCAGCCGGATGGAAACCGGGGAGCTGTTTTTT	CASSRMETGELFF
TRBV19	TRBJ2-1	NA	TRBD2	TGTGCCAGTAGCCTTACAGCGGGAGCGGGCAATGAGCAGTTCTTC	CASSLTAGAGNEQFF
TRBV10-3	TRBJ2-1	few	TRBD2	TGTGCCATCAAGACTAGCGGGAGCAATGAGCAGTTCTTC	CAIKTSGSNEQFF
TRBV6-1	TRBJ2-1	NA	TRBD2	TGTGCCAGCAGTGAGGGACTAGCGGGGGGGACCTCCTACAATGAGCAGTTCTTC	CASSEGLAGGTSYNEQFF
TRBV19	TRBJ2-1	NA	TRBD2	TGTGCCAGTAGTTTCCCTAGCGGACCGGTCAACAATGAGCAGTTCTTC	CASSFPSGPVNNEQFF
TRBV7-9	TRBJ2-7	NA	NA	TGTGCCAGCAGCTTAGTCGGGGGTGCCTACGAGCAGTACTTC	CASSLVGGAYEQYF